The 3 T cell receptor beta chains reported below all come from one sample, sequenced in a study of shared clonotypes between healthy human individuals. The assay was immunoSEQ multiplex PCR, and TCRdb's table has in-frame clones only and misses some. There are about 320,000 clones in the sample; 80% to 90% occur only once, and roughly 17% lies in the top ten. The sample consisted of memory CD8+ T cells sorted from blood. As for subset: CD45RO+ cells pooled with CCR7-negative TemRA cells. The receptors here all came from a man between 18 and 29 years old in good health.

Here the CDR3 DNA reads TGCGCCAGCAGCTCCGACGGACAGGGGTTCGCAGATACGCAGTATTTT. The encoded protein is CASSSDGQGFADTQYF. This chain connects TRBV5-1 to TRBJ2-3, with 9 bases aligning to TRBD1. V dropped 3 bases and J dropped 4; count of bases not matched to a gene: 9. Germline loops: CDR1 SGHRS, CDR2 YFSETQ. CDR3 length equals 16 residues. Full variable domain (outside the CDR3, taken from reference TRBV5-1 and TRBJ2-3): KAGVTQTPRYLIKTRGQQVTLSCSPISGHRSVSWYQQTPGQGLQFLFEYFSETQRNKGNFPGRFSGRQFSNSRSEMNVSTLELGDSALYLCASSSDGQGFADTQYFGPGTRLTVL.

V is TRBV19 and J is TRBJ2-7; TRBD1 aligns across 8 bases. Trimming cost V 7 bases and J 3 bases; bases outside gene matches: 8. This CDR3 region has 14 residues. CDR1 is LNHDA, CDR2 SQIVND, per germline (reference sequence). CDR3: CASTAGTGLYEQYF. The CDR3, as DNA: TGTGCCAGTACCGCAGGGACAGGCCTCTACGAGCAGTACTTC. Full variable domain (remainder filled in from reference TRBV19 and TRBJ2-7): DGGITQSPKYLFRKEGQNVTLSCEQNLNHDAMYWYRQDPGQGLRLIYYSQIVNDFQKGDIAEGYSVSREKKESFPLTVTSAQKNPTAFYLCASTAGTGLYEQYFGPGTRLTVT.

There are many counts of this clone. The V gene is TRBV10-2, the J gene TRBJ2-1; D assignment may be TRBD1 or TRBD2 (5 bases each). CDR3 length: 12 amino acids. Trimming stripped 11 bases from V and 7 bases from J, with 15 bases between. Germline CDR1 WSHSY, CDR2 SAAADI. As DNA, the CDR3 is TGCGCCGGCTCAAGAGGGGTTAATGAGCAGTTCTTC. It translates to CAGSRGVNEQFF.